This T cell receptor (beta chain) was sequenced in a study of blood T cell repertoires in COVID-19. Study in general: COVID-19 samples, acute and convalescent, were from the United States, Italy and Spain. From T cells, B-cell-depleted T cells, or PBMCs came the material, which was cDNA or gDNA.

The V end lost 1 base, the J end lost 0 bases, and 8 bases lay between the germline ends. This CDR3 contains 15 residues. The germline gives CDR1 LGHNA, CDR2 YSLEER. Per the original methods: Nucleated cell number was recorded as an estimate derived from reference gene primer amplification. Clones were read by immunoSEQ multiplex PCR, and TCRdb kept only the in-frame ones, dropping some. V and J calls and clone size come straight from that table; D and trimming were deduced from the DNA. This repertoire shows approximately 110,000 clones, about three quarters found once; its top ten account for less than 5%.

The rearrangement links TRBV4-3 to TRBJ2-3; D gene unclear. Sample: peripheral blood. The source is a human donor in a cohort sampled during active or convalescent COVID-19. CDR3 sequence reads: CASSQGHTSTDTQYF. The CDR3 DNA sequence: TGCGCCAGCAGCCAAGGGCACACGAGCACAGATACGCAGTATTTT.